The sequence of this TCR beta chain was determined in a study of blood T cell repertoires in COVID-19. Unmatched junction bases numbered 8, after V lost 3 bases and J lost 4 bases. The CDR3 sequence is 14 residues long. Germline CDR1 and CDR2: SQVTM and ANQGSEA. The assay was immunoSEQ multiplex PCR, and TCRdb's table has in-frame clones only and misses some. In the table there are over 100,000 clones, roughly 84% of which are singletons. The receptor comes from a woman in her 70s with acute or convalescent COVID-19. The sequencing input was peripheral blood. The chain joins TRBV29-1 to TRBJ1-1; 7 bases are a match to TRBD1. The CDR3 here is CSVDLQGLGTEAFF. CDR3 nucleotides: TGCAGCGTTGACCTACAGGGGTTGGGCACTGAAGCTTTCTTT.